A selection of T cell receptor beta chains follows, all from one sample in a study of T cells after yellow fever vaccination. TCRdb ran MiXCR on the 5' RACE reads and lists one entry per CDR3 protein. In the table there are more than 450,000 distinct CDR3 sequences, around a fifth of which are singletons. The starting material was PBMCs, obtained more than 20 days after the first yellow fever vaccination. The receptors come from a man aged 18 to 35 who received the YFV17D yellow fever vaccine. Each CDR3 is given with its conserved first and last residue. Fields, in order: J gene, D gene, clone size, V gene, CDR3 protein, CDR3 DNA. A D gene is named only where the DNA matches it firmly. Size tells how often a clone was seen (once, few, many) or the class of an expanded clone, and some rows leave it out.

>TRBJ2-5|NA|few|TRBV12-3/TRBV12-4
CASSFRGGFQETQYF
TGTGCCAGCAGTTTCCGGGGAGGTTTCCAAGAGACCCAGTACTTC
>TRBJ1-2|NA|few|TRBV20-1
CSARDPIDSQGYGYTF
TGCAGTGCTAGAGATCCCATAGACAGTCAAGGCTATGGCTACACCTTC
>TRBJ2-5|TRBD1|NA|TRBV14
CASSPRQGQTQYF
TGTGCCAGCAGCCCGCGACAGGGGCAGACCCAGTACTTC
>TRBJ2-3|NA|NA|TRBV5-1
CASSLAALSDTQYF
TGCGCCAGCAGCTTGGCCGCTTTGTCAGATACGCAGTATTTT
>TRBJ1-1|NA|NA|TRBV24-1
CATSDLGQMNTEAFF
TGTGCCACCAGTGATTTAGGACAGATGAACACTGAAGCTTTCTTT
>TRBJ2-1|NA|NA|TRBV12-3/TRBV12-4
CASSFYRPYNEQFF
TGTGCCAGCAGTTTCTATCGTCCCTACAATGAGCAGTTCTTC
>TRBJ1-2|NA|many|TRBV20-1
CSARSGANYGYTF
TGCAGTGCTAGATCGGGGGCTAACTATGGCTACACCTTC
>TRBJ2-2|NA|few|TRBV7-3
CASSLRARDTGELFF
TGTGCCAGCAGCTTAAGGGCTAGGGACACCGGGGAGCTGTTTTTT
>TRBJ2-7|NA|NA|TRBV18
CASSLGTASSSYEQYF
TGTGCCAGCTCACTCGGGACGGCGAGTAGCTCCTACGAGCAGTACTTC
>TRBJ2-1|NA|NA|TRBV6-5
CASSPGPREQFF
TGTGCCAGCAGTCCGGGCCCCCGTGAGCAGTTCTTC
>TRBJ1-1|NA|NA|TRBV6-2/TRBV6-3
CASVKRGVNTEAFF
TGTGCCAGCGTCAAAAGGGGGGTGAACACTGAAGCTTTCTTT
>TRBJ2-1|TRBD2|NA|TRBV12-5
CASGLVVSGDYNEQFF
TGTGCTAGTGGTTTGGTGGTTAGCGGGGACTACAATGAGCAGTTCTTC
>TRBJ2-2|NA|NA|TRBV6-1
CASSGRRFTGELFF
TGTGCCAGCTCGGGCAGACGTTTCACCGGGGAGCTGTTTTTT
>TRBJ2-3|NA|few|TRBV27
CASTEMGAWPDTQYF
TGTGCCAGCACCGAAATGGGGGCTTGGCCAGATACGCAGTATTTT
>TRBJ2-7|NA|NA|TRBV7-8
CASSLEGRAGRQYF
TGTGCCAGCAGCTTAGAGGGACGGGCAGGGCGGCAGTACTTC
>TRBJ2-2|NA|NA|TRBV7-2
CASSLVWSTGELFF
TGTGCCAGCAGCTTAGTGTGGAGCACCGGGGAGCTGTTTTTT
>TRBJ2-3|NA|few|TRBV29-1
CSVGVSNTQYF
TGCAGCGTTGGGGTTTCAAATACGCAGTATTTT
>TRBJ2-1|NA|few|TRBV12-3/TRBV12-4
CASAGRTKQFF
TGTGCCAGCGCCGGACGAACCAAGCAGTTCTTC
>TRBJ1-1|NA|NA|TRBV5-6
CASSVRRVTEAFF
TGTGCCAGCAGCGTTAGGAGGGTTACTGAAGCTTTCTTT
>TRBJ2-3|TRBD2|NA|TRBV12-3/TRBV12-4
CASTRLAGAITDTQYF
TGTGCCAGCACCCGACTAGCGGGGGCGATCACAGATACGCAGTATTTT
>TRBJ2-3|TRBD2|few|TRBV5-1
CASSISGGPLLDTQYF
TGCGCCAGCAGCATAAGCGGGGGCCCCCTTTTAGATACGCAGTATTTT
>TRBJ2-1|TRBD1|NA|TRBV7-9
CASRGGRTPSSYNEQFF
TGTGCCAGCAGAGGGGGCCGGACGCCGAGCTCCTACAATGAGCAGTTCTTC
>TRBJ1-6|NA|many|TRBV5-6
CASSYTDRNNSPLHF
TGTGCCAGCAGTTACACGGACAGAAATAATTCACCCCTCCACTTT
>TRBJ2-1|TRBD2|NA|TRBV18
CASSPPSGGASEQFF
TGTGCCAGCTCACCCCCTAGCGGGGGGGCCAGTGAGCAGTTCTTC
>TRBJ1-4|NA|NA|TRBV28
CASSFKFQGPGEKLFF
TGTGCCAGCAGTTTTAAGTTCCAGGGCCCTGGTGAAAAACTGTTTTTT
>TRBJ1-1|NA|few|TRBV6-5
CASSYTVGSEAFF
TGTGCCAGCAGTTACACCGTGGGTTCTGAAGCTTTCTTT
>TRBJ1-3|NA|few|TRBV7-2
CASRRETGNTIYF
TGTGCCAGCAGACGGGAGACGGGGAACACCATATATTTT
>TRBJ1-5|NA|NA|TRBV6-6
CASSNRAIQPQHF
TGTGCCAGCAGCAACCGGGCGATTCAGCCCCAGCATTTT
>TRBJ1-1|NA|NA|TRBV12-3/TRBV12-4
CASLFLGPSTEAFF
TGTGCCAGCCTTTTTTTAGGACCGAGCACTGAAGCTTTCTTT
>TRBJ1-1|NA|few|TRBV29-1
CSERGGDTEAFF
TGCAGCGAGAGGGGGGGAGACACTGAAGCTTTCTTT
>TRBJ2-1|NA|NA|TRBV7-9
CASRGGGFHNEQFF
TGTGCCAGCAGGGGGGGGGGCTTCCACAATGAGCAGTTCTTC
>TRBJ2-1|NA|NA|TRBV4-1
CASSQTTLQRYNEQFF
TGCGCCAGCAGCCAAACCACCCTCCAAAGGTACAATGAGCAGTTCTTC
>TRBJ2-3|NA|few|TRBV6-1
CASSLGNRLSTDTQYF
TGTGCCAGCAGCCTTGGGAATCGACTAAGCACAGATACGCAGTATTTT
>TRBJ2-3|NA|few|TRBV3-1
CASSQFMGDTQYF
TGTGCCAGCAGCCAATTCATGGGAGATACGCAGTATTTT
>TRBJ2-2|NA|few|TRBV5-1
CASSRVVDTGELFF
TGCGCCAGCAGCCGGGTGGTAGACACCGGGGAGCTGTTTTTT
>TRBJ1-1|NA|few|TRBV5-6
CASSLPGGLNTEAFF
TGTGCCAGCAGTCTTCCCGGGGGGCTGAACACTGAAGCTTTCTTT
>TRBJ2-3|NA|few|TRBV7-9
CASSAMGDTQYF
TGTGCCAGCAGCGCAATGGGAGATACGCAGTATTTT
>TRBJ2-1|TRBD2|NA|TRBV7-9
CASSWPPSGGAEEQFF
TGTGCCAGCAGCTGGCCTCCCAGCGGGGGGGCCGAGGAGCAGTTCTTC